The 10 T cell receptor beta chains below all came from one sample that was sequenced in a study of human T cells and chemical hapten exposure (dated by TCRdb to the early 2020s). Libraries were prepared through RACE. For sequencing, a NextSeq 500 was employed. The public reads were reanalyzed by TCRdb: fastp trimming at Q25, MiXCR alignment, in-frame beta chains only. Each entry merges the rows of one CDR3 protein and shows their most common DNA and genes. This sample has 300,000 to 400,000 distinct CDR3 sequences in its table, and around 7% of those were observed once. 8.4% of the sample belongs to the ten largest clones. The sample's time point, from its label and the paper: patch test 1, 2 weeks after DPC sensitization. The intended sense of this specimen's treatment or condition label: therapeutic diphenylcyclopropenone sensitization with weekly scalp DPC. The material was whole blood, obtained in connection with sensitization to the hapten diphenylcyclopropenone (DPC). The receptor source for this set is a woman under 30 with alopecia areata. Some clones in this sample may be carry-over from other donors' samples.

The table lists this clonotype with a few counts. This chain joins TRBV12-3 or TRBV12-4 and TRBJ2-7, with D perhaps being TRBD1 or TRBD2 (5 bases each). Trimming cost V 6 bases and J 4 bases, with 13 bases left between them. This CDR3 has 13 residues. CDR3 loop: CASSRGPAYEQYF. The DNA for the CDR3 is TGTGCCAGCAGCCGGGGACCGGCTTACGAGCAGTACTTC.

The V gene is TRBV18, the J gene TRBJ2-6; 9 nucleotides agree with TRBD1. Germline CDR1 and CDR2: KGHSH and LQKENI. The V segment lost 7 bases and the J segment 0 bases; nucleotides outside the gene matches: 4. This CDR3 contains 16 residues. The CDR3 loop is CASFPGQGSGANVLTF. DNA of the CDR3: TGTGCCAGCTTTCCGGGACAGGGCTCTGGGGCCAACGTCCTGACTTTC. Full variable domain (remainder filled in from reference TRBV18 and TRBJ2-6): NAGVMQNPRHLVRRRGQEARLRCSPMKGHSHVYWYRQLPEEGLKFMVYLQKENIIDESGMPKERFSAEFPKEGPSILRIQQVVRGDSAAYFCASFPGQGSGANVLTFGAGSRLTVL.

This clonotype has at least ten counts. The CDR3 reads CVWPAGVTDTQYF. Written as DNA, the CDR3 is TGTGTCTGGCCAGCGGGGGTAACAGATACGCAGTATTTT. The gene calls are TRBV11-2 and TRBJ2-3, with TRBD2 matching 8 bases. Germline V gene lookup returns CDR1 SGHAT and CDR2 FQNNGV. The CDR3 totals 13 residues.

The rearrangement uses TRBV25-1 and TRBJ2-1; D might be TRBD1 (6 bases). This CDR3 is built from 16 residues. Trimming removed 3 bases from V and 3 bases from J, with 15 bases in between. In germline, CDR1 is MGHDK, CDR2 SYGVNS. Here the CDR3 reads CASSDPGVGGYNEQFF. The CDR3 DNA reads TGTGCCAGCAGTGACCCAGGGGTAGGGGGCTACAATGAGCAGTTCTTC. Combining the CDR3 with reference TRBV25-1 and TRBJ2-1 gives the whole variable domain EADIYQTPRYLVIGTGKKITLECSQTMGHDKMYWYQQDPGMELHLIHYSYGVNSTEKGDLSSESTVSRIRTEHFPLTLESARPSHTSQYLCASSDPGVGGYNEQFFGPGTRLTVL.

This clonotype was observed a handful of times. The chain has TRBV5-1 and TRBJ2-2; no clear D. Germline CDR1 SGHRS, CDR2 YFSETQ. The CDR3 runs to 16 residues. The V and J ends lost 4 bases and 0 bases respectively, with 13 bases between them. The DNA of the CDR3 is TGCGCCAGCAGCCACAGCCCGAACGCGAACACCGGGGAGCTGTTTTTT. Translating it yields CASSHSPNANTGELFF.

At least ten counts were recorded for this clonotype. The CDR3 region has the DNA TGTGCCAGCAGCTCGCGGGGACAGACCTTCGAGCAGTACTTC. As protein: CASSSRGQTFEQYF. The genes are TRBV4-2 and TRBJ2-7; possible D gene TRBD1, 7 bases. The V end lost 5 bases, the J end lost 6 bases, and 17 bases lay between the germline ends. This CDR3 is 14 amino acids long. The germline CDR1 and CDR2 sequences are LGHNA and YNFKEQ.

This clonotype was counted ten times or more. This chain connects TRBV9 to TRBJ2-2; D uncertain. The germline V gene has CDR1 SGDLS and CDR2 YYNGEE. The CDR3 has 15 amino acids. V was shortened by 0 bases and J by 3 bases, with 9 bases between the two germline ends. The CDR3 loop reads CASSVDGYHTGELFF. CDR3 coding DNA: TGTGCCAGCAGCGTAGACGGATACCACACCGGGGAGCTGTTTTTT.

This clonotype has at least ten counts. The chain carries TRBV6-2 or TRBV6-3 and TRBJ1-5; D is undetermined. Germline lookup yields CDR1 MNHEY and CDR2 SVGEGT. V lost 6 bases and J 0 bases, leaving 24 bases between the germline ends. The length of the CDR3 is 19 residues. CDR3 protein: CASRVRSKEAMYSNQPQHF. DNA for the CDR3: TGTGCCAGCAGAGTTAGGAGTAAAGAAGCGATGTATAGCAATCAGCCCCAGCATTTT.

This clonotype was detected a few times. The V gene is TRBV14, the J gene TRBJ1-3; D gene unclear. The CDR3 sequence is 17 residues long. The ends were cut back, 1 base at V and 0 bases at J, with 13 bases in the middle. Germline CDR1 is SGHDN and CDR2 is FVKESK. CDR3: CASSQAFLDSSGNTIYF. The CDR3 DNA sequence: TGTGCCAGCAGCCAAGCTTTCTTGGATTCCTCTGGAAACACCATATATTTT.

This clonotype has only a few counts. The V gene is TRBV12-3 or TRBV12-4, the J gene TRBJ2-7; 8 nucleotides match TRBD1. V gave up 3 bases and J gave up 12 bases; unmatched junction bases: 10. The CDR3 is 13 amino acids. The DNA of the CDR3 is TGTGCCAGCAGTTTTGGAGGACAGGGAGGAACGTACTTC. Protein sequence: CASSFGGQGGTYF.